These T cell receptor beta chains were read from a single sample in a study of CD8+ T cells in alopecia areata. Here immunoSEQ multiplex PCR was the method, and the copy in TCRdb shows in-frame clones only, minus some. The sample contains about 110,000 clones, roughly 55% of which appear only once. The sample taken for sequencing was NKG2D-low CD8+ T cells sorted from blood. Receptors originate from a human donor with alopecia areata. Both conserved end residues are part of each CDR3. Each record gives: D gene, V gene, J gene, clone size, CDR3 protein, CDR3 DNA. D genes are given only for firm matches. The listing skips clone size in some rows; elsewhere it reads once, few, many or a size class.

d_gene: .
v_gene: TRBV4-2
j_gene: TRBJ2-1
abundance: .
CDR3aa: CASSQGAEQFF
CDR3nt: TGTGCCAGCAGCCAAGGCGCTGAGCAGTTCTTC

d_gene: .
v_gene: TRBV9
j_gene: TRBJ1-1
abundance: .
CDR3aa: CASSPQVENTEAFF
CDR3nt: TGTGCCAGCAGCCCTCAGGTCGAGAACACTGAAGCTTTCTTT

d_gene: .
v_gene: TRBV9
j_gene: TRBJ1-5
abundance: .
CDR3aa: CASSVEPDQPQHF
CDR3nt: TGTGCCAGCAGCGTCGAACCTGATCAGCCCCAGCATTTT

d_gene: .
v_gene: TRBV19
j_gene: TRBJ2-7
abundance: few
CDR3aa: CASSLQAWQGGLSEQYF
CDR3nt: TGTGCCAGTAGTCTCCAGGCCTGGCAGGGCGGCTTGAGCGAGCAGTACTTC

d_gene: .
v_gene: TRBV19
j_gene: TRBJ2-7
abundance: .
CDR3aa: CASSMVSYEQYF
CDR3nt: TGTGCCAGTAGTATGGTTTCCTACGAGCAGTACTTC

d_gene: TRBD2
v_gene: TRBV2
j_gene: TRBJ2-2
abundance: once
CDR3aa: CASSGYSGTSGRYTGELFF
CDR3nt: TGTGCCAGCAGTGGGTACTCCGGGACTAGCGGGAGGTACACCGGGGAGCTGTTTTTT

d_gene: .
v_gene: TRBV27
j_gene: TRBJ2-2
abundance: .
CDR3aa: CASSLSSVTGELFF
CDR3nt: TGTGCCAGCAGTTTGTCCTCGGTCACCGGGGAGCTGTTTTTT

d_gene: TRBD2
v_gene: TRBV7-6
j_gene: TRBJ2-7
abundance: .
CDR3aa: CASSLAPERDEEQYF
CDR3nt: TGTGCCAGCAGCTTAGCCCCCGAGCGGGATGAAGAGCAGTACTTC

d_gene: TRBD2
v_gene: TRBV9
j_gene: TRBJ2-7
abundance: few
CDR3aa: CASSVFEGGASEQYF
CDR3nt: TGTGCCAGCAGCGTATTCGAGGGAGGGGCCTCCGAGCAGTACTTC

d_gene: TRBD1
v_gene: TRBV7-9
j_gene: TRBJ2-7
abundance: .
CDR3aa: CASSFPRGQAEQYF
CDR3nt: TGTGCCAGCAGCTTCCCCAGGGGGCAGGCCGAGCAGTACTTC

d_gene: .
v_gene: TRBV28
j_gene: TRBJ2-1
abundance: .
CDR3aa: CASSDGESSYNEQFF
CDR3nt: TGTGCCAGCAGTGACGGCGAGAGCTCCTACAATGAGCAGTTCTTC

d_gene: .
v_gene: TRBV7-9
j_gene: TRBJ2-3
abundance: medium-sized
CDR3aa: CASSPRSGAPGTQYF
CDR3nt: TGTGCCAGCAGCCCTCGATCGGGGGCTCCAGGTACGCAGTATTTT

d_gene: .
v_gene: TRBV15
j_gene: TRBJ1-5
abundance: .
CDR3aa: CATSRGSESNQPQHF
CDR3nt: TGTGCCACCAGCAGAGGGTCCGAGAGCAATCAGCCCCAGCATTTT

d_gene: .
v_gene: TRBV30
j_gene: TRBJ1-1
abundance: .
CDR3aa: CAWSLGQKNTEAFF
CDR3nt: TGTGCCTGGAGTCTTGGACAGAAGAACACTGAAGCTTTCTTT

d_gene: TRBD1
v_gene: TRBV5-1
j_gene: TRBJ1-2
abundance: .
CDR3aa: CASSLPAGGNYGYTF
CDR3nt: TGCGCCAGCAGCTTGCCCGCAGGGGGAAACTATGGCTACACCTTC

d_gene: .
v_gene: TRBV7-3
j_gene: TRBJ2-3
abundance: few
CDR3aa: CASSLVGKPATDTQYF
CDR3nt: TGTGCCAGCAGCTTAGTCGGTAAACCTGCCACAGATACGCAGTATTTT

d_gene: .
v_gene: TRBV29-1
j_gene: TRBJ2-7
abundance: .
CDR3aa: CSVEGLTPGGSSYEQYF
CDR3nt: TGCAGCGTTGAAGGTCTCACCCCCGGCGGAAGCTCCTACGAGCAGTACTTC

d_gene: TRBD2
v_gene: TRBV2
j_gene: TRBJ2-1
abundance: .
CDR3aa: CARGTSGIDNEQFF
CDR3nt: TGTGCCAGAGGGACTAGCGGGATTGACAATGAGCAGTTCTTC

d_gene: TRBD1
v_gene: TRBV28
j_gene: TRBJ2-3
abundance: .
CDR3aa: CASSFPSVNRGVSDTQYF
CDR3nt: TGTGCCAGCAGTTTCCCCTCCGTAAACAGGGGAGTATCAGATACGCAGTATTTT

d_gene: .
v_gene: TRBV11-2
j_gene: TRBJ2-3
abundance: .
CDR3aa: CASSLDRAVTDTQYF
CDR3nt: TGTGCCAGCAGCTTAGATCGAGCTGTCACAGATACGCAGTATTTT

d_gene: .
v_gene: TRBV28
j_gene: TRBJ2-1
abundance: .
CDR3aa: CASIPESRLYNEQFF
CDR3nt: TGTGCCAGCATCCCGGAGAGCCGTTTATACAATGAGCAGTTCTTC

d_gene: TRBD1
v_gene: TRBV7-9
j_gene: TRBJ2-7
abundance: few
CDR3aa: CASSSRDRGHYEQYF
CDR3nt: TGTGCCAGCAGCTCCCGGGACAGGGGGCACTACGAGCAGTACTTC

d_gene: .
v_gene: TRBV19
j_gene: TRBJ2-7
abundance: .
CDR3aa: CASSTGYEQYF
CDR3nt: TGTGCCAGTAGTACCGGGTACGAGCAGTACTTC

d_gene: .
v_gene: TRBV5-1
j_gene: TRBJ1-1
abundance: .
CDR3aa: CASSFGGTEAFF
CDR3nt: TGCGCCAGCAGCTTTGGCGGTACTGAAGCTTTCTTT

d_gene: .
v_gene: TRBV12-5
j_gene: TRBJ2-5
abundance: .
CDR3aa: CASGFAGDRQETQYF
CDR3nt: TGTGCTAGTGGTTTCGCGGGGGACAGACAAGAGACCCAGTACTTC

d_gene: TRBD2
v_gene: TRBV7-3
j_gene: TRBJ2-3
abundance: few
CDR3aa: CASSAAGGVADTQYF
CDR3nt: TGTGCCAGCAGCGCAGCGGGAGGTGTGGCAGATACGCAGTATTTT

d_gene: .
v_gene: TRBV15
j_gene: TRBJ2-1
abundance: few
CDR3aa: CATSRVVRERSYNEQFF
CDR3nt: TGTGCCACCAGCAGAGTCGTGCGGGAACGCTCCTACAATGAGCAGTTCTTC

d_gene: .
v_gene: TRBV2
j_gene: TRBJ2-3
abundance: .
CDR3aa: CASSELSSTDTQYF
CDR3nt: TGTGCCAGCAGTGAACTATCTAGCACAGATACGCAGTATTTT

d_gene: .
v_gene: TRBV20-1
j_gene: TRBJ2-2
abundance: .
CDR3aa: CSARDGSVLFF
CDR3nt: TGCAGTGCTAGAGACGGCTCGGTCCTGTTTTTT

d_gene: .
v_gene: TRBV14
j_gene: TRBJ2-3
abundance: .
CDR3aa: CASSQGRDWTDTQYF
CDR3nt: TGTGCCAGCAGCCAGGGCCGGGATTGGACAGATACGCAGTATTTT